The rows below give T cell receptor beta chains drawn from one sample of a study of beta chain features in type 1 diabetes. Repertoires were generated with immunoSEQ multiplex PCR, while TCRdb's copy carries only in-frame clones and drops some. The data show approximately 150,000 clones, 9% seen once. The specimen sequenced was central memory CD4+ T cells from blood. The receptors originated from a man aged 25 to 40 with type 1 diabetes. The CDR3 runs from the conserved cysteine through the conserved F or W. Each record gives: V gene, J gene, CDR3 protein.

TRBV5-4	TRBJ2-1	CASSSLGLAVGNEQFF
TRBV7-2	TRBJ2-1	CASSLAILYNEQFF
TRBV29-1	TRBJ1-4	CSALTGGDEKLFF
TRBV2	TRBJ2-1	CASSEEQYNEQFF
TRBV7-9	TRBJ2-5	CASSYRQVQETQYF
TRBV7-2	TRBJ2-5	CASSLGGQTETQYF
TRBV2	TRBJ2-3	CASSDRRGVTDTQYF
TRBV29-1	TRBJ2-5	CSGGGPQETQYF
TRBV5-1	TRBJ2-6	CASSLATRVNSGANVLTF
TRBV18	TRBJ2-1	CASSPLTSGYNEQFF
TRBV2	TRBJ1-5	CASSDKSRNQPQHF
TRBV30	TRBJ2-7	CAWSRQQGYEQYF
TRBV4-2	TRBJ1-2	CASSQEETADGYTF
TRBV5-1	TRBJ2-7	CASSLAVEAEQYF
TRBV4-2	TRBJ2-3	CASSPLAGTSTDTQYF
TRBV9	TRBJ1-5	CASSVAQNQPQHF
TRBV6-6	TRBJ2-2	CASSYVTGGGAGELFF
TRBV20-1	TRBJ2-5	CSARQLETQYF
TRBV28	TRBJ2-7	CASRPGGGHEQYF
TRBV10-3	TRBJ2-1	CAISGLRGYNEQFF
TRBV5-1	TRBJ2-1	CASSSGGETYNEQFF
TRBV7-3	TRBJ1-2	CASSPHRDRAYF
TRBV7-9	TRBJ2-5	CASSLGDRGLQETQYF
TRBV2	TRBJ1-6	CASSEHGDSPLHF
TRBV28	TRBJ1-1	CASLLPGQGAGDTEAFF
TRBV29-1	TRBJ2-5	CSVQRGSQETQYF
TRBV6-6	TRBJ2-7	CASSWGGNYEQYF
TRBV7-9	TRBJ1-1	CASSLRAWDTEAFF
TRBV6-6	TRBJ1-1	CASTWEGGAEAFF
TRBV5-1	TRBJ2-3	CASCTSGGTDTQYF
TRBV13	TRBJ1-2	CASSSDRGYGYTF
TRBV5-4	TRBJ1-1	CASSLSGQGGTEAFF
TRBV10-3	TRBJ2-1	CAYRAGLEGTNEQFF
TRBV2	TRBJ1-5	CASSGEGQPQHF
TRBV2	TRBJ2-3	CASSYRTGGTDTQYF
TRBV2	TRBJ2-5	CASSLPVGETQYF
TRBV7-9	TRBJ1-4	CASSLRSQNEKLFF
TRBV7-3	TRBJ2-3	CASSSYSTDTQYF
TRBV5-4	TRBJ2-1	CASTSGTSGGNEQFF
TRBV5-5	TRBJ2-3	CASSLAVGSGGSSQYF
TRBV14	TRBJ1-3	CASSQVGGLGGNTIYF
TRBV6-6	TRBJ2-7	CASGGGSPYEQYF
TRBV7-9	TRBJ2-2	CASSLRGATGELFF
TRBV29-1	TRBJ1-6	CSVAQGTGDSPLHF
TRBV7-2	TRBJ2-1	CASSRALLANEQFF
TRBV5-1	TRBJ1-6	CASSLADRGAGNSPLHF
TRBV28	TRBJ2-1	CASSGAGGYDEQFF
TRBV10-2	TRBJ2-5	CASSESTRSGGQETQYF
TRBV2	TRBJ2-7	CASSAGYEQYF
TRBV19	TRBJ1-5	CASTTRVGGNQPQHF
TRBV18	TRBJ1-1	CASSGGVNTEAFF
TRBV5-1	TRBJ2-5	CASSLNTGDETQYF
TRBV4-3	TRBJ2-5	CASSQGRGLTQYF
TRBV2	TRBJ2-5	CASRGLTSGGFQETQYF